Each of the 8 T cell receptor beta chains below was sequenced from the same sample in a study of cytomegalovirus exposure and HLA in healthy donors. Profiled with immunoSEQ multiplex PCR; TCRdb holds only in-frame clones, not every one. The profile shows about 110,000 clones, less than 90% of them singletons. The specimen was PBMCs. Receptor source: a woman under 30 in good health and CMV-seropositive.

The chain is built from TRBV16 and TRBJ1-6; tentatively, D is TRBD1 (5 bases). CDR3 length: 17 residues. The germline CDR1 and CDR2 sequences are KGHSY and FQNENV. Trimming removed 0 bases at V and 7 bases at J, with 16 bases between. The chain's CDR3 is CASSQSRGTRPNSPLHF. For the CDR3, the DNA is TGTGCCAGCAGCCAATCGCGGGGGACCCGGCCAAATTCACCCCTCCACTTT. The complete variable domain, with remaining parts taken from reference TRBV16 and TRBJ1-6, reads GEEVAQTPKHLVRGEGQKAKLYCAPIKGHSYVFWYQQVLKNEFKFLISFQNENVFDETGMPKERFSAKCLPNSPCSLEIQATKLEDSAVYFCASSQSRGTRPNSPLHFGNGTRLTVT.

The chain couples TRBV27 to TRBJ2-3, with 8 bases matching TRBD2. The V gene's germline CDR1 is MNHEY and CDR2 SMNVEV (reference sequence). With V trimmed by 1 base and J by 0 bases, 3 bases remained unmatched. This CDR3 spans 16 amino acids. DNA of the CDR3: TGTGCCAGCAGTTTATACAGCGGGAGTAGCACAGATACGCAGTATTTT. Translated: CASSLYSGSSTDTQYF.

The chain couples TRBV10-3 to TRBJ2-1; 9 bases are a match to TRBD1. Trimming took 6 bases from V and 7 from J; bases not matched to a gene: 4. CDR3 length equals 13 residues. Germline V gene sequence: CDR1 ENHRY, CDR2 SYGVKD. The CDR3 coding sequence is TGTGCCATCAGGGGACAGGGTGGGAATGAGCAGTTCTTC. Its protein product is CAIRGQGGNEQFF.

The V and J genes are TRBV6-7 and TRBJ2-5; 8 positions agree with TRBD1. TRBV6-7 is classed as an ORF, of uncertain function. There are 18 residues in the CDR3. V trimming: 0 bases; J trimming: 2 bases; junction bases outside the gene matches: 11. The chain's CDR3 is CASSYSTPGGSTQETQYF. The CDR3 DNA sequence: TGTGCCAGCAGTTACTCGACGCCAGGGGGCTCGACTCAAGAGACCCAGTACTTC.

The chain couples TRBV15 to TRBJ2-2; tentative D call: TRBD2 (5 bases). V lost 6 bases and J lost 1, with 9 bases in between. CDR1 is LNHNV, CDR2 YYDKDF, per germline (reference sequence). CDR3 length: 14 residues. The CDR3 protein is CATRLRGNTGELFF. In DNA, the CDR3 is TGTGCCACCAGACTTCGGGGGAACACCGGGGAGCTGTTTTTT.

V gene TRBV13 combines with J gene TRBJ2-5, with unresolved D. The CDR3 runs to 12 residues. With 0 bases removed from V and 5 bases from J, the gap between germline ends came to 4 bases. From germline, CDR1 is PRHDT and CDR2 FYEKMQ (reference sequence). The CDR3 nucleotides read TGTGCCAGCAGCTTAGGGAGCGAGACCCAGTACTTC. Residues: CASSLGSETQYF. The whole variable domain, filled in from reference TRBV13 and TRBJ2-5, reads AAGVIQSPRHLIKEKRETATLKCYPIPRHDTVYWYQQGPGQDPQFLISFYEKMQSDKGSIPDRFSAQQFSDYHSELNMSSLELGDSALYFCASSLGSETQYFGPGTRLLVL.

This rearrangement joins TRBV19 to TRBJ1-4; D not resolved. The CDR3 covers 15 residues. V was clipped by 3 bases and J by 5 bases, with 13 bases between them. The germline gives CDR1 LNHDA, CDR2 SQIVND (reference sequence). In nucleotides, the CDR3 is TGTGCCAGTAGTATGTCTGAGGCAGTAAATGAAAAACTGTTTTTT. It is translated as CASSMSEAVNEKLFF.

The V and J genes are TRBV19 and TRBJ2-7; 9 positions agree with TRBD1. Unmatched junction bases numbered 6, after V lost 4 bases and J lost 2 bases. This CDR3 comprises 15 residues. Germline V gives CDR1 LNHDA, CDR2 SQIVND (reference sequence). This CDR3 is CASSRGQGGTYEQYF. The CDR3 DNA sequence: TGTGCCAGTAGTAGGGGACAGGGCGGTACCTACGAGCAGTACTTC.